Below are 20 T cell receptor beta chains sequenced from a single sample in a study of beta chain features in type 1 diabetes. Every bit of the isolated RNA underwent reverse transcription, so sequencing read expressed TCRB transcripts. Assay used: immunoSEQ multiplex PCR; TCRdb lists only in-frame clones, some missing. This table has 140,000 or so clones, 9% to 9.5% appearing once. Sequencing was carried out using central memory CD4+ T cells from blood. The receptors shown here come from a man between 18 and 29 years old in good health.

In this sample, this clone turned up a few times. The CDR3 DNA reads as TGTGCCAGCAGCCCCGGGACTTCTCAAGGCGATACGCAGTATTTT. Its protein is CASSPGTSQGDTQYF. The chain links TRBV7-2 to TRBJ2-3; D perhaps matches TRBD2 (6 bases). This CDR3 is 15 amino acids long. The germline gives CDR1 SGHTA, CDR2 FQGNSA. V was pared by 5 bases and J by 6 bases, with 18 bases between. The variable domain in full, with the rest retrieved from reference TRBV7-2 and TRBJ2-3, is GAGVSQSPSNKVTEKGKDVELRCDPISGHTALYWYRQSLGQGLEFLIYFQGNSAPDKSGLPSDRFSAERTGGSVSTLTIQRTQQEDSAVYLCASSPGTSQGDTQYFGPGTRLTVL.

The rearrangement links TRBV28 to TRBJ1-2; TRBD1 agrees at 10 bases. CDR3 size: 14 residues. J gave up 4 bases and V 6 bases, and 5 bases lay outside the gene matches. Per the germline V gene, CDR1 is MDHEN and CDR2 is SYDVKM. The CDR3 nucleotides are TGTGCCAGCAGCACGGGACAGGGGTCCTATGGCTACACCTTC. Translating it yields CASSTGQGSYGYTF.

CDR3 coding DNA: TGTGCCAGCAAAAAGTTGGGGACAGGGGTCTACGAGCAGTACTTC. Its protein product is CASKKLGTGVYEQYF. The chain employs TRBV6-5 and TRBJ2-7; 10 bases align to TRBD1. Germline assignment: CDR1 MNHEY and CDR2 SVGAGI. The CDR3 runs 15 residues. V lost 7 bases to trimming and J lost 3 bases; unmatched junction nucleotides: 9.

The chain recombines TRBV7-9 with TRBJ2-3, with TRBD2 identical over 15 bases. The CDR3 spans 17 residues. V was pared by 5 bases and J by 2 bases, with 5 bases of the junction left unmatched. Germline V CDR1 and CDR2: SEHNR, FQNEAQ (reference sequence). The CDR3 DNA reads TGTGCCAGCAGCCGGGGGACTAGCGGGGGGATCACAGATACGCAGTATTTT. This codes for CASSRGTSGGITDTQYF. The full variable domain, in which reference TRBV7-9 and TRBJ2-3 provide the parts outside the CDR3, is DTGVSQNPRHKITKRGQNVTFRCDPISEHNRLYWYRQTLGQGPEFLTYFQNEAQLEKSRLLSDRFSAERPKGSFSTLEIQRTEQGDSAMYLCASSRGTSGGITDTQYFGPGTRLTVL.

This chain connects TRBV4-3 to TRBJ2-3; TRBD2 aligns across 10 bases. The V gene's germline CDR1 is LGHNA and CDR2 YSLEER. This CDR3 contains 16 residues. V was pared by 2 bases and J by 1 base, with 3 bases of the junction left unmatched. The DNA for the CDR3 is TGCGCCAGCAGCCAAACCGGGACTAGCGGCACAGATACGCAGTATTTT. Amino acids: CASSQTGTSGTDTQYF.

This clone has just a few counts. The V gene is TRBV11-1, the J gene TRBJ2-5, with TRBD2 matching 8 bases. V gave up 6 bases and J gave up 7 bases; unmatched junction bases: 16. Germline V CDR1 and CDR2: SGHAT, FQDESV (reference sequence). CDR3 length equals 16 residues. In nucleotides, the CDR3 is TGTGCCAGCAGACCCCTCCCCCAGCGGGGGACGGGGACCCAGTACTTC. This encodes CASRPLPQRGTGTQYF.

The gene calls are TRBV5-1 and TRBJ2-3; the match to TRBD2 covers 10 bases. The V gene's germline CDR1 is SGHRS and CDR2 YFSETQ. The CDR3 runs 17 residues. V gave up 0 bases and J gave up 1 base; unmatched junction bases: 5. CDR3 sequence: CASSLAGLAGGTDTQYF. For the CDR3, the DNA is TGCGCCAGCAGCTTGGCCGGCCTAGCGGGGGGCACAGATACGCAGTATTTT. The full variable domain, its missing parts supplied by reference TRBV5-1 and TRBJ2-3, is KAGVTQTPRYLIKTRGQQVTLSCSPISGHRSVSWYQQTPGQGLQFLFEYFSETQRNKGNFPGRFSGRQFSNSRSEMNVSTLELGDSALYLCASSLAGLAGGTDTQYFGPGTRLTVL.

This clone was detected a few times. The chain carries TRBV6-5 and TRBJ2-7, with TRBD2 matching 13 bases. The CDR3 runs 15 residues. Germline V gene lookup returns CDR1 MNHEY and CDR2 SVGAGI. J was trimmed by 7 bases and V by 4 bases; bases with no gene match: 7. The CDR3 coding sequence is TGTGCCAGCAGTTCCACCGGGACTAGCGGGGTTGAGCAGTACTTC. Translated, it gives CASSSTGTSGVEQYF.

The J gene is TRBJ1-5, the V gene TRBV28; weak D call: TRBD1 (5 bases). Between the trimmed V and J ends, which lost 5 bases and 1 base, there was a span of 12 bases. The V gene's germline CDR1 is MDHEN and CDR2 SYDVKM. The CDR3 covers 15 residues. CDR3: CASSPPAGSNQPQHF. DNA for the CDR3: TGTGCCAGCAGTCCCCCCGCAGGGAGCAATCAGCCCCAGCATTTT.

This clone was seen repeatedly, ten times or more. The chain is built from TRBV2 and TRBJ2-1, with 10 bases identical to TRBD2. There are 16 residues in the CDR3. The ends lost 6 bases at V and 7 bases at J; junction bases unmatched: 12. Germline CDR1 is SNHLY and CDR2 is FYNNEI. CDR3 loop: CASRTSGGALGNEQFF. CDR3 nucleotide sequence: TGTGCCAGCAGGACAAGCGGGGGGGCGTTGGGGAATGAGCAGTTCTTC.

The chain recombines TRBV27 with TRBJ2-3, with TRBD2 matching 11 bases. The germline V gene has CDR1 MNHEY and CDR2 SMNVEV (reference sequence). The CDR3 is made up of 15 amino acids. Trimming at V came to 2 bases and at J to 7 bases, leaving 5 bases not matched to a gene. CDR3 DNA sequence: TGTGCCAGCAGTTTAGTAGCGGGGGGGCCGAATACGCAGTATTTT. Amino acids: CASSLVAGGPNTQYF.

This clone has a handful of counts. The chain links TRBV29-1 to TRBJ2-7, with 8 bases that match TRBD1. From germline, CDR1 is SQVTM and CDR2 ANQGSEA. The CDR3 sequence is 13 residues long. J lost 7 bases, V lost 7 bases, and 12 bases had no gene match. For the CDR3, the DNA is TGCAGCGCCGACCCAGGGGGCTCGGGGGAGCAGTACTTC. This encodes CSADPGGSGEQYF.

This clone was counted a few times. The V and J genes are TRBV9 and TRBJ2-7, with TRBD1 identical over 8 bases. V shed 2 bases and J 2 bases; nucleotides not matched to a gene: 6. The CDR3 sequence is 15 residues long. Per the germline V gene, CDR1 is SGDLS and CDR2 is YYNGEE. The CDR3 loop reads CASSVGQGLTYEQYF. The CDR3 DNA sequence: TGTGCCAGCAGCGTTGGACAGGGTCTAACCTACGAGCAGTACTTC.

This clone was counted only a few times. This sample also contains other DNA sequences that code for the same CDR3. The J gene is TRBJ2-1, the V gene TRBV5-1, with a tentative D call TRBD2 (6 bases). This CDR3 is 13 amino acids long. The germline V and J ends were trimmed by 0 bases and 6 bases, with 7 bases remaining between them. CDR1 is SGHRS and CDR2 is YFSETQ in the germline V gene. CDR3 nucleotides: TGCGCCAGCAGCTTGGGTAGCGGCAATGAGCAGTTCTTC. It yields the protein CASSLGSGNEQFF.

This clone appeared a few times. The rearrangement links TRBV6-1 to TRBJ1-2; TRBD1 agrees at 7 bases. Germline CDR1 MNHNS, CDR2 SASEGT. V lost 10 bases and J lost 5; bases outside the gene matches: 10. The CDR3 has 13 amino acids. The CDR3 sequence: CAIEGAGGYGYTF. In DNA form, the CDR3 reads TGTGCCATCGAGGGCGCAGGGGGTTATGGCTACACCTTC.

This clone has only a few counts. The chain recombines TRBV4-2 with TRBJ2-1; no definite D call. The CDR3 spans 18 residues. The V and J ends lost 0 bases and 0 bases respectively, with 15 bases between them. Per the germline V gene, CDR1 is LGHNA and CDR2 is YNFKEQ. CDR3 loop: CASSQERLGPSSYNEQFF. CDR3 nucleotides: TGTGCCAGCAGCCAAGAAAGGCTTGGGCCAAGCTCCTACAATGAGCAGTTCTTC.

This clone was seen a handful of times. This chain connects TRBV7-2 to TRBJ2-5, with 8 bases that match TRBD2. This CDR3 is 14 amino acids long. V was clipped by 10 bases and J by 4 bases; unmatched bases: 11. The germline V gene has CDR1 SGHTA and CDR2 FQGNSA. The CDR3 DNA is TGTGCCATCCCTACCGGGACTAGGGGAGAGACCCAGTACTTC. Residues: CAIPTGTRGETQYF.

This clone was observed a handful of times. Other DNA sequences in the same sample also yield this CDR3. V is TRBV2 and J is TRBJ2-3, with D uncertain. The CDR3 has 12 residues. V was cut by 0 bases and J by 5 bases, with 3 bases left in between. Germline V lookup: CDR1 SNHLY, CDR2 FYNNEI. CDR3 protein: CASSEARDTQYF. The CDR3 region has the DNA TGTGCCAGCAGTGAAGCGAGAGATACGCAGTATTTT.

This chain links TRBV4-3 with TRBJ2-3; TRBD2 matches 8 bases. The CDR3 loop spans 16 amino acids. Germline V lookup: CDR1 LGHNA, CDR2 YSLEER. V was clipped by 1 base and J by 3 bases; unmatched bases: 6. In DNA, the CDR3 is TGCGCCAGCAGCCAAGTAAGGGGACTAGAGACAGATACGCAGTATTTT. This codes for CASSQVRGLETDTQYF.

Only a few counts were recorded for this clone. This sequence joins TRBV19 and TRBJ2-1; no clear D. Germline-derived CDR1 and CDR2 are LNHDA and SQIVND (reference sequence). Trimming took off 7 bases at V and 4 bases at J, with 11 bases between the two ends. This CDR3 has 13 amino acids. The CDR3 region is CASNSRLYNEQFF. For the CDR3, the DNA is TGTGCCAGTAACTCGCGGTTATACAATGAGCAGTTCTTC.